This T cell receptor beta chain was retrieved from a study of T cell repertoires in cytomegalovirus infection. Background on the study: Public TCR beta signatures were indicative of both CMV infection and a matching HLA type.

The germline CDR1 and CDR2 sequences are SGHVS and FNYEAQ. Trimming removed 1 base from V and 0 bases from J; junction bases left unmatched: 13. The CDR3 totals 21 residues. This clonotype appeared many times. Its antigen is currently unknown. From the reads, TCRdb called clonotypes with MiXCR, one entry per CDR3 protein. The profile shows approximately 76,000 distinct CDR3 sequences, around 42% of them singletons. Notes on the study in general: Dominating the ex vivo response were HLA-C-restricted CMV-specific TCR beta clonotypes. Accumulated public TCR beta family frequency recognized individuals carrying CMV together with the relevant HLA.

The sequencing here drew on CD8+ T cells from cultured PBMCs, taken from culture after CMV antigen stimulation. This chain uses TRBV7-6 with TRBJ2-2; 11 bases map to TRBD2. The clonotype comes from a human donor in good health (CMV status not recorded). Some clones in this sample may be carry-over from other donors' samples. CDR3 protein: CASSLVLTSGEAPANTGELFF. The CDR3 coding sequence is TGTGCCAGCAGCTTAGTACTGACTAGCGGGGAGGCCCCTGCGAACACCGGGGAGCTGTTTTTT.